One and the same sample provided the 19 T cell receptor beta chains below, sequenced in a study of blood T cell repertoires in COVID-19. Method: immunoSEQ multiplex PCR; TCRdb's copy keeps in-frame clones and lacks some. The sample contains 75,000 to 95,000 clones, over 80% of which appear only once. What was sequenced was peripheral blood. These TCRs come from a human donor in a cohort sampled during active COVID-19.

CDR3 nucleotides: TGCACCAGCAGCCAAGGGAGAGGCTGCGAGACGGCTTTCTTT. This encodes CTSSQGRGCETAFF. This rearrangement joins TRBV1 to TRBJ1-1. TRBV1 is shown as a pseudogene. This CDR3 is built from 14 residues.

The rearrangement joins TRBV28 to TRBJ2-1; TRBD2 agrees at 8 bases. CDR3 length: 12 residues. Per the germline V gene, CDR1 is MDHEN and CDR2 is SYDVKM. The CDR3: CETRTSSYEQFF. In DNA, the CDR3 is TGTGAGACCCGGACTAGCAGCTATGAGCAGTTCTTC.

The chain couples TRBV15 to TRBJ1-5; D remains ambiguous. The V gene's germline CDR1 is LNHNV and CDR2 YYDKDF (reference sequence). This CDR3 is 13 amino acids long. V lost 7 bases to trimming and J lost 7 bases, with 14 bases between them. The CDR3: CATKYTLGQPQHF. The DNA for the CDR3 is TGTGCCACCAAGTACACCCTCGGGCAGCCCCAGCATTTT.

The rearrangement uses TRBV25-1 and TRBJ1-1; 10 bases map to TRBD1. CDR1 and CDR2 from the germline V gene are MGHDK and SYGVNS. The CDR3 runs 13 residues. The trim removed 8 bases at V and 10 bases at J, leaving 10 bases unmatched. DNA of the CDR3: TGTGCCAGCTCGTCCCGACAGGGGGCGCGAGCTTTCTTT. This sequence encodes CASSSRQGARAFF.

This rearrangement joins TRBV11-2 to TRBJ2-7, with 9 bases that match TRBD2. This CDR3 is built from 17 residues. Germline V CDR1 and CDR2: SGHAT, FQNNGV. Losses at the gene ends were 5 bases for V and 0 bases for J; bases not matched to a gene: 11. This chain's CDR3 is CASSQPTSGFPSYEQYF. CDR3 sequence (DNA): TGTGCCAGCAGCCAACCGACTAGCGGATTCCCCTCCTACGAGCAGTACTTC.

The chain is built from TRBV5-4 and TRBJ2-7, with TRBD2 identical over 11 bases. Unmatched junction bases numbered 17, after V lost 1 base and J lost 2 bases. The CDR3 covers 20 residues. Germline assignment: CDR1 SGHNT and CDR2 YYREEE (reference sequence). The CDR3 loop reads CASSLPQGGLAGGGAYEQYF. The CDR3 DNA reads TGTGCCAGCAGCTTGCCGCAGGGTGGACTAGCGGGCGGTGGGGCCTACGAGCAGTACTTC.

The rearrangement joins TRBV5-1 to TRBJ1-1; D remains ambiguous. There are 14 residues in the CDR3. Trimming left V 5 bases short and J 0 bases short, with 11 bases between. Germline V gives CDR1 SGHRS, CDR2 YFSETQ. The CDR3 region has the DNA TGCGCCAGCAGAATAGCCTCCATGAACACTGAAGCTTTCTTT. Its translation: CASRIASMNTEAFF. Variable domain in full (rest from reference TRBV5-1 and TRBJ1-1): KAGVTQTPRYLIKTRGQQVTLSCSPISGHRSVSWYQQTPGQGLQFLFEYFSETQRNKGNFPGRFSGRQFSNSRSEMNVSTLELGDSALYLCASRIASMNTEAFFGQGTRLTVV.

Here the CDR3 reads CASSLTSGSTYEQYF. CDR3 sequence (DNA): TGTGCCAGCAGCTTGACTAGCGGGAGTACCTACGAGCAGTACTTC. The chain joins TRBV7-2 to TRBJ2-7; 12 positions match TRBD2. The germline CDR1 and CDR2 sequences are SGHTA and FQGNSA. V trimming: 3 bases; J trimming: 2 bases; junction bases outside the gene matches: 2. The CDR3 runs 15 residues.

The chain links TRBV4-1 to TRBJ1-2, with D uncertain. CDR3 length equals 16 residues. The V gene's germline CDR1 is MGHRA and CDR2 YSYEKL. Trimming shortened V by 0 bases and J by 4 bases, and 15 bases separated the two germline ends. The CDR3 is CASSQDVTKPSYGYTF. DNA of the CDR3: TGCGCCAGCAGCCAAGATGTGACTAAGCCCAGCTATGGCTACACCTTC.

This clone was detected only once. The gene calls are TRBV12-1 and TRBJ1-5. TRBV12-1 is designated a pseudogene. The CDR3 has 13 amino acids. CDR3 DNA: TGTGCCAGCAGCCGACCGGGGGGTCAGCCCCAGCATTTT. It translates to CASSRPGGQPQHF.

The chain combines TRBV3-1 (or the pseudogene TRBV3-2) with TRBJ2-1; the match to TRBD2 covers 7 bases. The CDR3 sequence is 19 residues long. Germline V gene lookup returns CDR1 LGHDT and CDR2 YNNKEL (reference sequence). Losses at the gene ends were 0 bases for V and 0 bases for J; bases not matched to a gene: 11. The CDR3 DNA reads TGTGCCAGCAGCCAAGATGGGTTCAGCGGCGGGAGCTCCTACAATGAGCAGTTCTTC. This sequence encodes CASSQDGFSGGSSYNEQFF.

CDR3 DNA: TGTGCCTGGGGGACAGGGATTCTCGGCTACACCTTC. Its translation is CAWGTGILGYTF. The chain employs TRBV30 and TRBJ1-2, with 9 bases lining up with TRBD1. The CDR3 runs to 12 residues. Germline lookup yields CDR1 GTSNPN and CDR2 SVGIG (reference sequence). The trim removed 5 bases at V and 8 bases at J, leaving 6 bases unmatched.

The genes are TRBV7-8 and TRBJ2-5; TRBD2 matches 12 bases. Trimming took 5 bases from V and 5 from J; bases not matched to a gene: 6. CDR1 and CDR2 (germline): SGHVS, FQNEAQ. This CDR3 contains 15 residues. CDR3 DNA sequence: TGTGCCAGCAGCGCTAGCGGGAGGGCCCAGGAGACCCAGTACTTC. Translation gives CASSASGRAQETQYF.

The chain recombines TRBV27 with TRBJ2-2; TRBD2 matches at 11 bases. Germline V gives CDR1 MNHEY, CDR2 SMNVEV (reference sequence). The CDR3 consists of 17 residues. V trimming: 5 bases; J trimming: 0 bases; junction bases outside the gene matches: 5. The CDR3: CASSKLAGGANTGELFF. The CDR3 DNA is TGTGCCAGCAGTAAATTAGCGGGAGGGGCGAACACCGGGGAGCTGTTTTTT.

Turning to this clone: Other nucleotide sequences in the sample specify the same CDR3. The V gene is TRBV5-4, the J gene TRBJ2-3; 7 positions agree with TRBD2. Germline CDR1 SGHNT, CDR2 YYREEE (reference sequence). V trimming: 4 bases; J trimming: 0 bases; junction bases outside the gene matches: 5. The CDR3 is 15 amino acids. CDR3: CASSGSSGSTDTQYF. CDR3 in DNA: TGTGCCAGCAGCGGGAGTAGCGGGAGCACAGATACGCAGTATTTT.

The rearrangement links TRBV21-1 to TRBJ2-1; the table's D call of TRBD1 was not tested on the DNA. TRBV21-1 is classified as a pseudogene. The CDR3 has 22 residues. This CDR3 reads CASSPWEPGQGASGTRYNEQFF. In DNA, the CDR3 is TGTGCCAGCAGCCCCTGGGAACCGGGACAGGGGGCCTCCGGGACTAGATACAATGAGCAGTTCTTC.

The rearrangement uses TRBV6-1 and TRBJ2-5, with 9 positions matching TRBD1. The germline CDR1 and CDR2 sequences are MNHNS and SASEGT. The length of the CDR3 is 16 residues. The junction had 9 bases not matched to a gene; V was cut back by 2 bases and J by 5 bases. CDR3 sequence reads: CASSEQAGQGGETQYF. The CDR3 nucleotides are TGTGCCAGCAGTGAACAGGCGGGACAGGGAGGCGAGACCCAGTACTTC.

This sequence joins TRBV5-4 and TRBJ2-1; the match to TRBD2 covers 8 bases. V shed 5 bases and J 6 bases; nucleotides not matched to a gene: 7. Looked up from germline, CDR1 is SGHNT and CDR2 is YYREEE (reference sequence). The CDR3 is made up of 14 amino acids. As DNA, the CDR3 is TGTGCCAGCAGACCGCTAGCGGGCCTCAATGAGCAGTTCTTC. Its protein product is CASRPLAGLNEQFF.

The CDR3 here is CASSLGDRDRPEAFF. The CDR3 DNA is TGTGCCAGCAGCTTAGGGGACAGGGATCGCCCGGAAGCTTTCTTT. The chain has TRBV7-6 and TRBJ1-1, with 9 nucleotides matching TRBD1. V gave up 1 base and J gave up 8 bases; unmatched junction bases: 8. From germline, CDR1 is SGHVS and CDR2 FNYEAQ. This CDR3 has 15 amino acids.